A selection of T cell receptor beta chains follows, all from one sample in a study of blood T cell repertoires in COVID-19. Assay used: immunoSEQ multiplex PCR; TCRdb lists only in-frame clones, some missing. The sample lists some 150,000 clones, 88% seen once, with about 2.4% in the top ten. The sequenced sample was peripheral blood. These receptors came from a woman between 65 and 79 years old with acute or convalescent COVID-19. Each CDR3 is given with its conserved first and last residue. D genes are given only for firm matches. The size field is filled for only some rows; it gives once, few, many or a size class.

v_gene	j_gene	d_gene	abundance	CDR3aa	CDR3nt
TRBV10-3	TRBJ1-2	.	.	CAILGGKDGYTF	TGTGCCATCCTCGGAGGCAAGGATGGCTACACCTTC
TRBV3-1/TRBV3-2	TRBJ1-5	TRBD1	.	CASSLTGRGPQPQHF	TGTGCCAGCAGCCTTACGGGCAGGGGGCCCCAGCCCCAGCATTTT
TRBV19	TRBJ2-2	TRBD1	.	CASSIWDSSNTGELFF	TGTGCCAGTAGTATTTGGGACAGTTCGAACACCGGGGAGCTGTTTTTT
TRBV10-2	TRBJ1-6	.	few	CASSLQGIFTPLHF	TGCGCCAGCAGTTTACAGGGAATATTCACACCCCTCCACTTT
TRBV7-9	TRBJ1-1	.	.	CASSFTGPTEAFF	TGTGCCAGCAGCTTTACAGGGCCCACTGAAGCTTTCTTT
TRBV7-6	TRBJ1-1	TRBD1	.	CASSSGGTEAFF	TGTGCCAGCAGCTCAGGGGGCACTGAAGCTTTCTTT
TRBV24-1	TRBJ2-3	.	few	CATGGGTDTQYF	TGTGCCACGGGCGGGGGCACAGATACGCAGTATTTT
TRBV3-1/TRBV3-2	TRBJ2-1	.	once	CASSPEVSGLKQFF	TGTGCCAGCAGCCCGGAAGTTTCTGGGCTAAAACAGTTCTTC
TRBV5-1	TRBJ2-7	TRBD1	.	CASSLVSFSYRGYEQYF	TGCGCCAGCAGCTTGGTTTCTTTTTCGTACAGGGGCTACGAGCAGTACTTC
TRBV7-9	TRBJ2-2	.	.	CASSLAGFNTGELFF	TGTGCCAGCAGCTTAGCGGGCTTTAACACCGGGGAGCTGTTTTTT
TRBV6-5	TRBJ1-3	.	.	CASRRDRSGNTIYF	TGTGCCAGCAGGAGGGATCGAAGTGGAAACACCATATATTTT
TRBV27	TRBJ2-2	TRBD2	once	CASSRVHPSGGNTGELFF	TGTGCCAGCAGTCGCGTACATCCTAGCGGGGGAAACACCGGGGAGCTGTTTTTT
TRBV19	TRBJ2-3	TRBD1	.	CASSIRKGASFPTDTQYF	TGTGCCAGTAGTATAAGGAAGGGGGCCTCTTTCCCCACAGATACGCAGTATTTT
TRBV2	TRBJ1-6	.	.	CASSAEDNSPLHF	TGTGCCAGCAGCGCAGAAGATAATTCACCCCTCCACTTT
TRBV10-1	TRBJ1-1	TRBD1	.	CASSPGQGSIGRTEAFF	TGCGCCAGCAGTCCGGGACAGGGCTCCATCGGTAGGACTGAAGCTTTCTTT
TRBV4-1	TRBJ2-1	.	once	CASSHLTGRRRSYNEQFF	TGCGCCAGCAGCCATCTCACCGGCAGGCGCCGCTCCTACAATGAGCAGTTCTTC
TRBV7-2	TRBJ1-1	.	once	CASSRGGELMNTEAFF	TGTGCCAGCAGCCGTGGGGGGGAACTGATGAACACTGAAGCTTTCTTT
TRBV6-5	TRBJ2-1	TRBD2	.	CASSYGLAGNEQFF	TGTGCCAGCAGTTACGGGCTAGCGGGGAATGAGCAGTTCTTC
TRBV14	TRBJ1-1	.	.	CASSQDLSPGENTEAFF	TGTGCCAGCAGCCAAGATCTTAGTCCCGGAGAGAACACTGAAGCTTTCTTT
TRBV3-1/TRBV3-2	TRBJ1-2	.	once	CASSQVGGRNYGYTF	TGTGCCAGCAGCCAAGTGGGGGGGCGCAACTATGGCTACACCTTC